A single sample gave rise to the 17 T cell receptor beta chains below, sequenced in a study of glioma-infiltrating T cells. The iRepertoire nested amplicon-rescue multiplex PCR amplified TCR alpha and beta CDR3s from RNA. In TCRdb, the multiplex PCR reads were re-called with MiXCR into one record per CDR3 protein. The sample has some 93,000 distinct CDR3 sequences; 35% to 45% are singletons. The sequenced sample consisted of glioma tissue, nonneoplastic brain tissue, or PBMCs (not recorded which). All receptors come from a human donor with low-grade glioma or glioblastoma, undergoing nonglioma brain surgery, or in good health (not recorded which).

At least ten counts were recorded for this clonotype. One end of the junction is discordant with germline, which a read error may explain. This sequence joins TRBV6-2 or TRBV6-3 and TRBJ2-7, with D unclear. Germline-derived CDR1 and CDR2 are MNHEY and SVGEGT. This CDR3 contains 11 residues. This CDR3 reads CASSYAYERYF. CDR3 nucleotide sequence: TGTGCCAGCAGCTATGCTTACGAGCGGTACTTC.

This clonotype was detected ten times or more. The CDR3 reads CASSVTGTGLSEQYF. The CDR3 region has the DNA TGTGCCAGTAGTGTTACCGGGACAGGGTTGTCCGAGCAGTACTTC. V is TRBV19 and J is TRBJ2-7, with TRBD1 identical over 9 bases. The CDR3 is 15 residues long. The germline V gene encodes CDR1 LNHDA and CDR2 SQIVND (reference sequence). V lost 5 bases to trimming and J lost 6 bases; unmatched junction nucleotides: 11.

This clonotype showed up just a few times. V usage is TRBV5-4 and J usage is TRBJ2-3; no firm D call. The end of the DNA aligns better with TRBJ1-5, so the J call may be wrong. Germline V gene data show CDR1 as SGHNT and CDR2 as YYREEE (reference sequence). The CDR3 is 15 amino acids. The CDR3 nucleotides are TGTGCCAGCAGCCGCCTGGCTAGCGGGGAAGATACGCAGCATTTT. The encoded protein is CASSRLASGEDTQHF.

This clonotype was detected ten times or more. CDR3 bases: TGTGCCAGCAGCCTGGAACCGATTACTAGCGGGAGGGGGACCGGGGAGCTGTTTTTT. It translates to CASSLEPITSGRGTGELFF. The chain employs TRBV5-4 and TRBJ2-2, with 13 bases that match TRBD2. Germline trimming cut 4 bases from V and 5 bases from J; bases unmatched to any gene: 14. Germline V lookup: CDR1 SGHNT, CDR2 YYREEE (reference sequence). This CDR3 has 19 residues.

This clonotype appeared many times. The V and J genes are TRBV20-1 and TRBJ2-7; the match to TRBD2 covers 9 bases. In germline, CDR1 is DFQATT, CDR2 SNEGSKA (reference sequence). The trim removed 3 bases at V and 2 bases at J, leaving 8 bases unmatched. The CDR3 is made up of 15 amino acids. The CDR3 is CSASKAGGAPYEQYF. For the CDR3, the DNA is TGCAGTGCTAGTAAGGCGGGAGGGGCTCCCTACGAGCAGTACTTC.

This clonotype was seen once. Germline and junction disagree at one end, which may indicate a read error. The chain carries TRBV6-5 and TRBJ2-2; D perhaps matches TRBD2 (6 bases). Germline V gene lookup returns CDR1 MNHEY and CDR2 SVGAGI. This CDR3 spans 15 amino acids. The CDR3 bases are TGTGCCAGCAGTTACGGGTCAACGAACACCGGGGGGCTGTTTTTT. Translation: CASSYGSTNTGGLFF.

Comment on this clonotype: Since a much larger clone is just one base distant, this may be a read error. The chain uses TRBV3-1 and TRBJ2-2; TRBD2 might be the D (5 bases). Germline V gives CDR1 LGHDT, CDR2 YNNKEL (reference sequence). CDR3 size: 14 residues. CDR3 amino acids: CASSSDFYTGELSF. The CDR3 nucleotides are TGTGCCAGCAGTTCGGACTTCTACACCGGGGAGCTGTCTTTT.

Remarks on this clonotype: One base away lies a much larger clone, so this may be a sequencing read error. CDR3 DNA sequence: TGTGCCTGGAGTTCCAATTCACCCCTCCACTTT. Protein sequence: CAWSSNSPLHF. V gene TRBV30 combines with J gene TRBJ1-6; no clear D. With 2 bases removed from V and 7 bases from J, the gap between germline ends came to 3 bases. The CDR3 totals 11 residues. CDR1 GTSNPN and CDR2 SVGIG come from the germline V gene (reference sequence).

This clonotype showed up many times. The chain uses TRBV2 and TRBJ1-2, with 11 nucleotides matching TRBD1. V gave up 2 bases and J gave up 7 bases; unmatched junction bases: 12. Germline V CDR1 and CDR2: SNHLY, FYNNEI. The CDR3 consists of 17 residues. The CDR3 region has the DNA TGTGCCAGCAGTGAATTGGGACAGGGGGACCTTTCCCGTGGCTACACCTTC. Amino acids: CASSELGQGDLSRGYTF.

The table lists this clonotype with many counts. CDR3 region: CSVGGTASTEAFF. CDR3 DNA sequence: TGCAGCGTTGGTGGGACAGCAAGCACTGAAGCTTTCTTT. The chain is built from TRBV29-1 and TRBJ1-1; 7 bases agree with TRBD1. Per germline, CDR1 SQVTM and CDR2 ANQGSEA. V lost 4 bases and J lost 4; bases outside the gene matches: 6. The CDR3 is 13 residues long.

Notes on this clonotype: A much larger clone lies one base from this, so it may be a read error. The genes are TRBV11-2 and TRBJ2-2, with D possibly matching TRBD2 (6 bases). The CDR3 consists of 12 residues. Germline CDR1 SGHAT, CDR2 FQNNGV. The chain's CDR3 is CASSQTNGGLFF. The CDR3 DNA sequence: TGTGCCAGCAGCCAGACAAACGGGGGGCTGTTTTTT.

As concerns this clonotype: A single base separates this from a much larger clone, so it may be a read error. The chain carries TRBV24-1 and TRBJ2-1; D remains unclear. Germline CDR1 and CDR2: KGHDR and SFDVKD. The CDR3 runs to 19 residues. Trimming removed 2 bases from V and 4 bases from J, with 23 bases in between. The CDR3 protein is CATSDSDLEVVIKYNEQFF. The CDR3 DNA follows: TGTGCCACCAGTGATTCCGATTTAGAAGTTGTCATAAAATACAATGAGCAGTTCTTC.

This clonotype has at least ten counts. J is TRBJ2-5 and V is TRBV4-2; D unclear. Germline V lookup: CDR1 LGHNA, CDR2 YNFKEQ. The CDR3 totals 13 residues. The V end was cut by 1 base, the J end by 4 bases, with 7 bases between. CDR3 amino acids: CASSQASGETQYF. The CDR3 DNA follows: TGTGCCAGCAGCCAAGCCAGTGGAGAGACCCAGTACTTC.

CDR3 DNA sequence: TGCAGTTCTACAAGGGGGCTTGGGAATTCACCCCTCCACTTT. Its translation: CSSTRGLGNSPLHF. The chain combines TRBV20-1 with TRBJ1-6; TRBD1 matches at 7 bases. The CDR3 consists of 14 residues. Per the germline V gene, CDR1 is DFQATT and CDR2 is SNEGSKA (reference sequence). V gave up 8 bases and J gave up 7 bases; unmatched junction bases: 11.

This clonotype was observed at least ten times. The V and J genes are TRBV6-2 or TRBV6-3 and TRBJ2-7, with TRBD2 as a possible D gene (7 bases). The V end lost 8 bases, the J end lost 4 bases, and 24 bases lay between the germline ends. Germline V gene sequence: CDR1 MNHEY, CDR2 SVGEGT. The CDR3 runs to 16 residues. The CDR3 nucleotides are TGTGCCAGCTCCCAGGGGAGGGGAGAAAAGGATTACGAGCAGTACTTC. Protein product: CASSQGRGEKDYEQYF.

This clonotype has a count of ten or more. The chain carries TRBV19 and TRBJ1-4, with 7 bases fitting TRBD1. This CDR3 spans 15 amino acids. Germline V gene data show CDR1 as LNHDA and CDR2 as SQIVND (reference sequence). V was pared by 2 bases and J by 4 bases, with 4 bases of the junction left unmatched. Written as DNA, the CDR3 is TGTGCCAGTAGTATACGGGACAGCCGTAATGAAAAACTGTTTTTT. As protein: CASSIRDSRNEKLFF. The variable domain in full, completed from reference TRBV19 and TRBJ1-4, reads DGGITQSPKYLFRKEGQNVTLSCEQNLNHDAMYWYRQDPGQGLRLIYYSQIVNDFQKGDIAEGYSVSREKKESFPLTVTSAQKNPTAFYLCASSIRDSRNEKLFFGSGTQLSVL.

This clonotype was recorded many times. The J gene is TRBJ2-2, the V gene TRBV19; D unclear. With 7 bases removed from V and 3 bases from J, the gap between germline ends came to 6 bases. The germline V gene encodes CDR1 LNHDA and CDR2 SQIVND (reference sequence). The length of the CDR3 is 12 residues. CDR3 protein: CASTAYTGELFF. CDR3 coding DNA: TGTGCCAGTACCGCATACACCGGGGAGCTGTTTTTT. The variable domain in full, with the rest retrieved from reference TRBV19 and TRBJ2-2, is DGGITQSPKYLFRKEGQNVTLSCEQNLNHDAMYWYRQDPGQGLRLIYYSQIVNDFQKGDIAEGYSVSREKKESFPLTVTSAQKNPTAFYLCASTAYTGELFFGEGSRLTVL.